A selection of T cell receptor beta chains follows, all from one sample in a study of graft-versus-host responses after intestinal transplantation. Profiling relied on immunoSEQ multiplex PCR, and the TCRdb table lists in-frame clones only, not all of them. The sample lists about 15,000 clones, under 70% seen once, with roughly 25% in the top ten. The starting material was ileum tissue, obtained just over 700 days after intestinal transplantation. The receptors shown here come from a human patient who received an intestinal transplant, so some T cells may come from the graft donor. CDR3s include the opening cysteine and the closing phenylalanine or tryptophan. The D gene is left open where the match is weak. Not every row has a clone size; where given, it reads once, few, many or a size class.

11	TRBV6-5	TRBD1	-	TRBJ2-1	CASTRGNEQFF	TGTGCCAGCACCAGGGGGAATGAGCAGTTCTTC
15	TRBV6-1	-	large	TRBJ2-6	CASSEDSSGANVLTF	TGTGCCAGCAGTGAGGACAGCTCTGGGGCCAACGTCCTGACTTTC
14	TRBV27	-	few	TRBJ1-1	CASSLLGYGTEAFF	TGTGCCAGCAGTTTGTTAGGGTACGGCACTGAAGCTTTCTTT
14	TRBV11-2	TRBD2	-	TRBJ2-7	CASSLGLAAYEQYF	TGTGCCAGCAGCTTGGGACTAGCGGCCTACGAGCAGTACTTC
13	TRBV29-1	-	-	TRBJ2-3	CSVDGPGTDTQYF	TGCAGCGTTGATGGACCGGGGACAGATACGCAGTATTTT
14	TRBV5-1	-	-	TRBJ1-5	CASSFSGGLWPQHF	TGCGCCAGCAGCTTTTCCGGAGGTTTGTGGCCCCAGCATTTT
17	TRBV5-1	-	-	TRBJ2-1	CASSPTPSSSRGNEQFF	TGCGCCAGCAGCCCCACACCATCCTCTTCCCGGGGCAATGAGCAGTTCTTC
15	TRBV5-6	TRBD1	-	TRBJ2-7	CASSSGTGVSYEQYF	TGTGCCAGCAGCTCCGGGACAGGGGTCTCCTACGAGCAGTACTTC
13	TRBV25-1	-	-	TRBJ1-3	CASSPGAGNTIYF	TGTGCCAGCAGTCCAGGGGCTGGAAACACCATATATTTT
15	TRBV21-1	-	few	TRBJ2-7	CASSGPGLARHEQYF	TGTGCCAGCAGCGGACCGGGACTAGCTCGGCACGAGCAGTACTTC
14	TRBV2	TRBD2	few	TRBJ2-7	CASRPGLAGVVRYF	TGTGCCAGCAGACCGGGACTAGCGGGAGTAGTCAGGTACTTC
14	TRBV7-3	TRBD2	-	TRBJ2-7	CASSLGEGSYEQYF	TGTGCCAGCAGCTTAGGGGAGGGTTCCTACGAGCAGTACTTC
15	TRBV5-6	TRBD1	-	TRBJ2-2	CASSYGTGNTGELFF	TGTGCCAGCAGCTACGGGACAGGGAACACCGGGGAGCTGTTTTTT
14	TRBV7-9	-	once	TRBJ1-1	CASSRGRMNTEAFF	TGTGCCAGCAGCCGAGGGAGGATGAACACTGAAGCTTTCTTT
14	TRBV7-2	-	-	TRBJ1-2	CASSPARWTAGYTF	TGTGCCAGCAGCCCAGCGCGGTGGACAGCTGGCTACACCTTC
17	TRBV6-1	TRBD1	-	TRBJ1-5	CASSEDFRDRGHQPQHF	TGTGCCAGCAGTGAAGACTTTAGGGACAGGGGACATCAGCCCCAGCATTTT
19	TRBV7-9	TRBD1	-	TRBJ2-7	CASSLYYGLGAGGTNEQYF	TGTGCCAGCAGCTTATATTACGGATTAGGCGCAGGGGGTACGAACGAGCAGTACTTC
18	TRBV7-2	TRBD1	-	TRBJ2-6	CASSLGTGGFAGANVLTF	TGTGCCAGCAGCTTGGGGACAGGGGGCTTCGCTGGGGCCAACGTCCTGACTTTC
13	TRBV28	TRBD1	-	TRBJ1-2	CASRGTGVDGYTF	TGTGCCAGCAGGGGCACAGGGGTAGATGGCTACACCTTC
14	TRBV5-1	TRBD2	-	TRBJ2-7	CASSLTSGSYEQYF	TGCGCCAGCAGCTTGACTAGCGGGAGCTACGAGCAGTACTTC
13	TRBV14	-	few	TRBJ1-1	CASSQGMNTEAFF	TGTGCCAGCAGCCAAGGAATGAACACTGAAGCTTTCTTT
14	TRBV19	TRBD1	-	TRBJ1-2	CASSIAGGSYGYTF	TGTGCCAGTAGTATAGCAGGGGGCAGCTATGGCTACACCTTC
15	TRBV5-4	-	-	TRBJ1-1	CASRIQGAGNTEAFF	TGTGCCAGCAGAATTCAGGGTGCGGGGAACACTGAAGCTTTCTTT
15	TRBV5-6	-	few	TRBJ2-3	CASSLELGGTDTQYF	TGTGCCAGCAGCTTGGAATTAGGGGGCACAGATACGCAGTATTTT
18	TRBV9	-	-	TRBJ1-1	CASSASQGRRWENTEAFF	TGTGCCAGCAGCGCATCACAGGGAAGGAGGTGGGAGAACACTGAAGCTTTCTTT
16	TRBV11-3	TRBD2	-	TRBJ2-1	CASSLGTSGNYNEQFF	TGTGCCAGCAGCTTAGGGACTAGCGGGAACTACAATGAGCAGTTCTTC
13	TRBV9	-	-	TRBJ2-1	CASSARSYNEQFF	TGTGCCAGCAGCGCGCGCTCCTACAATGAGCAGTTCTTC
13	TRBV27	-	-	TRBJ2-5	CASSLRRQETQYF	TGTGCCAGCAGTCTACGGCGACAAGAGACCCAGTACTTC
15	TRBV7-9	-	-	TRBJ1-4	CASSFSGATNEKLFF	TGTGCCAGCAGCTTCTCAGGGGCCACTAATGAAAAACTGTTTTTT
16	TRBV9	TRBD2	-	TRBJ2-3	CASSHREGLAGDTQYF	TGTGCCAGCAGCCATAGAGAGGGCTTAGCGGGGGATACGCAGTATTTT
10	TRBV20-1	-	few	TRBJ1-2	CSADNYGYTF	TGCAGTGCTGATAACTATGGCTACACCTTC
11	TRBV28	TRBD1	-	TRBJ2-5	CASSQDRGQYF	TGTGCCAGCAGCCAAGACAGGGGTCAGTACTTC
15	TRBV2	-	-	TRBJ2-1	CASSNLRRSYNEQFF	TGTGCCAGCAGTAATCTACGCCGCTCCTACAATGAGCAGTTCTTC
15	TRBV6-5	TRBD1	-	TRBJ1-2	CASRPADRGIYGYTF	TGTGCCAGCAGACCCGCGGACAGGGGAATCTATGGCTACACCTTC
15	TRBV11-2	TRBD2	few	TRBJ2-7	CASSPGLAGGGEQYF	TGTGCCAGCAGCCCAGGACTAGCGGGCGGGGGAGAGCAGTACTTC
18	TRBV6-4	TRBD2	few	TRBJ2-1	CASSEALGLAGSHNEQFF	TGTGCCAGCAGTGAAGCGCTGGGACTAGCGGGATCTCACAATGAGCAGTTCTTC
14	TRBV12-5	-	-	TRBJ1-6	CASGQGSYNSPLHF	TGTGCTAGTGGACAGGGCTCCTATAATTCACCCCTCCACTTT
15	TRBV7-3	TRBD2	few	TRBJ2-7	CASSPGAGGPYEQYF	TGTGCCAGCAGCCCGGGTGCGGGAGGGCCCTACGAGCAGTACTTC
13	TRBV30	-	-	TRBJ1-1	CAWSLGSPPEAFF	TGTGCCTGGAGCCTAGGGTCCCCTCCTGAAGCTTTCTTT
14	TRBV29-1	TRBD2	few	TRBJ2-7	CSVGSGDHSYEQYF	TGCAGCGTCGGTAGCGGGGACCACTCCTACGAGCAGTACTTC
14	TRBV30	-	-	TRBJ2-5	CAWKWQGGQETQYF	TGTGCCTGGAAGTGGCAGGGCGGACAAGAGACCCAGTACTTC
16	TRBV7-9	TRBD1	-	TRBJ2-2	CASSFGQGERTGELFF	TGTGCCAGCAGCTTCGGACAGGGGGAGCGGACCGGGGAGCTGTTTTTT
14	TRBV6-6	-	-	TRBJ1-6	CASSYEGRNSPLHF	TGTGCCAGCAGTTATGAGGGGAGAAATTCACCCCTCCACTTT
16	TRBV12-5	TRBD1	once	TRBJ1-5	CASLKGDRAFGQPQHF	TGTGCTAGCCTAAAGGGGGACAGGGCCTTCGGTCAGCCCCAGCATTTT
17	TRBV6-1	-	-	TRBJ1-4	CASSGLARISTNEKLFF	TGTGCCAGCAGTGGCCTGGCCCGAATCTCAACTAATGAAAAACTGTTTTTT
13	TRBV19	-	-	TRBJ2-3	CASRTWAQDTQYF	TGTGCCAGTAGAACATGGGCTCAAGATACGCAGTATTTT
15	TRBV9	-	once	TRBJ2-2	CASSGRDLNTGELFF	TGTGCCAGCAGCGGACGGGACTTGAACACCGGGGAGCTGTTTTTT
16	TRBV28	-	-	TRBJ2-7	CASSTGYRDVTYEQYF	TGTGCCAGCAGCACCGGATACAGGGACGTAACCTACGAGCAGTACTTC
17	TRBV5-1	TRBD1	-	TRBJ2-6	CASSTGTAFSGANVLTF	TGCGCCAGCAGCACCGGGACAGCGTTCTCTGGGGCCAACGTCCTGACTTTC
16	TRBV19	-	-	TRBJ2-6	CASNRPGAGGANVLTF	TGTGCCAGCAATCGACCGGGGGCTGGTGGGGCCAACGTCCTGACTTTC
13	TRBV30	-	-	TRBJ2-1	CAGPTVFYNEQFF	TGTGCCGGACCGACAGTCTTCTACAATGAGCAGTTCTTC
12	TRBV28	TRBD2	-	TRBJ2-3	CASMSGADTQYF	TGTGCCAGCATGAGCGGGGCAGATACGCAGTATTTT